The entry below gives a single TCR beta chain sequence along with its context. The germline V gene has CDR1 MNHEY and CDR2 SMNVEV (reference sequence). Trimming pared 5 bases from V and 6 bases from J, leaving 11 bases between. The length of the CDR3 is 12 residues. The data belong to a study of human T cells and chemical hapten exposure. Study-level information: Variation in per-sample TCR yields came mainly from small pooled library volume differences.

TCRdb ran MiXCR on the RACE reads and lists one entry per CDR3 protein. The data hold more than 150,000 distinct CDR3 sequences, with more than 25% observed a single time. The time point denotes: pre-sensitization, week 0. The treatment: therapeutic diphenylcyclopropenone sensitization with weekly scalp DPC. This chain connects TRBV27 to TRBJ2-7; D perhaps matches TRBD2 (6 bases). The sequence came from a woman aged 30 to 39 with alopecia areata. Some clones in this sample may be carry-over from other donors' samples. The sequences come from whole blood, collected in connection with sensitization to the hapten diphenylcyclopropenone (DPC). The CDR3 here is CASSADGGEQYF. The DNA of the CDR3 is TGTGCCAGCAGTGCTGACGGGGGCGAGCAGTACTTC.